Below are 26 T cell receptor beta chains sequenced from a single sample in a study of blood T cell repertoires in COVID-19. Repertoires were generated with immunoSEQ multiplex PCR, while TCRdb's copy carries only in-frame clones and drops some. The table has about 100,000 clones, around four fifths seen once. The sequenced sample was peripheral blood. The receptors shown here come from a man in his 70s with active or convalescent COVID-19.

The chain carries TRBV24-1 and TRBJ2-1; maybe TRBD2 (6 bases). Per the germline V gene, CDR1 is KGHDR and CDR2 is SFDVKD. The CDR3 extends over 14 amino acids. Between the trimmed V and J ends, which lost 1 base and 9 bases, there was a span of 12 bases. CDR3 nucleotides: TGTGCCACCAGTGATTTTGGAGGGTTGGGTGAGCAGTTCTTC. Amino acids: CATSDFGGLGEQFF.

This chain uses TRBV7-2 with TRBJ2-7; 8 bases agree with TRBD2. Germline CDR1 SGHTA, CDR2 FQGNSA. Germline trimming cut 0 bases from V and 6 bases from J; bases unmatched to any gene: 7. This CDR3 comprises 15 residues. In DNA, the CDR3 is TGTGCCAGCAGCTTAGCGTTCGGGGGGGATGGCGAGCAGTACTTC. Protein product: CASSLAFGGDGEQYF.

The chain couples TRBV7-6 to TRBJ2-3; 9 bases are shared with TRBD2. Losses at the gene ends were 3 bases for V and 8 bases for J; bases not matched to a gene: 9. The CDR3 is 15 residues long. Germline values: CDR1 SGHVS, CDR2 FNYEAQ. The CDR3 coding sequence is TGTGCCAGCAGCTTCTCGCGGGAGGGCCTTGGTACGCAGTATTTT. Amino acid sequence: CASSFSREGLGTQYF.

The chain recombines TRBV28 with TRBJ1-5, with 11 bases identical to TRBD1. The germline V gene has CDR1 MDHEN and CDR2 SYDVKM. This CDR3 has 17 amino acids. Trimming at V came to 6 bases and at J to 1 base, leaving 8 bases not matched to a gene. The CDR3 is CASSLDRGRGSNQPQHF. CDR3 bases: TGTGCCAGCAGCCTGGACAGGGGGCGCGGGAGCAATCAGCCCCAGCATTTT.

In this sample, this clone turned up once. The chain links TRBV7-9 to TRBJ2-2; TRBD1 is a possible D gene (5 bases). Germline V gives CDR1 SEHNR, CDR2 FQNEAQ (reference sequence). CDR3 length equals 12 residues. Trimming took off 8 bases at V and 1 base at J, with 5 bases between the two ends. CDR3 nucleotides: TGTGCCAGCCAGGGGAACACCGGGGAGCTGTTTTTT. Translation gives CASQGNTGELFF.

This chain uses TRBV11-3 with TRBJ2-1; 10 bases match TRBD1. This CDR3 has 13 amino acids. Looked up from germline, CDR1 is SGHNT and CDR2 is YENEEA. After removal of 4 bases from V and 9 bases from J, the junction contained 3 bases not matched to a gene. CDR3 sequence reads: CASSSGTGAEQFF. The CDR3 nucleotides are TGTGCCAGCAGCTCCGGGACAGGGGCTGAGCAGTTCTTC.

The V call is TRBV6-2 or TRBV6-3, the J call TRBJ2-1; no firm D call. Germline CDR1 is MNHEY and CDR2 is SVGEGT. V was shortened by 2 bases and J by 4 bases, with 15 bases between the two germline ends. The CDR3 totals 16 residues. CDR3 region: CASSYAAAQFYNEQFF. The CDR3 DNA reads TGTGCCAGCAGTTACGCGGCAGCTCAATTTTACAATGAGCAGTTCTTC.

The chain employs TRBV3-1 (or the pseudogene TRBV3-2) and TRBJ1-1; D is perhaps TRBD1 (6 bases). This CDR3 region has 14 residues. The germline V gene has CDR1 LGHDT and CDR2 YNNKEL (reference sequence). Trimming took 1 base from V and 10 from J, leaving 16 bases between them. Here the CDR3 DNA reads TGTGCCAGCAGCCAAGCCCCCGGGGGGGCAAGAGCTTTCTTT. This encodes CASSQAPGGARAFF.

The genes are TRBV5-4 and TRBJ2-1, with 11 bases identical to TRBD2. The ends lost 3 bases at V and 6 bases at J; junction bases unmatched: 8. The CDR3 consists of 16 residues. The germline V gene has CDR1 SGHNT and CDR2 YYREEE (reference sequence). The CDR3 reads CASSSLSGGAGNEQFF. In DNA form, the CDR3 reads TGTGCCAGCAGCTCCCTTAGCGGGGGGGCCGGCAATGAGCAGTTCTTC.

The chain employs TRBV11-2 and TRBJ1-6, with D possibly matching TRBD1 (6 bases). This CDR3 contains 14 residues. Germline V CDR1 and CDR2: SGHAT, FQNNGV. Deletions cut 5 bases from V and 5 bases from J, with 10 bases between. CDR3 loop: CASSPRTDNSPLHF. The DNA of the CDR3 is TGTGCCAGCAGCCCCAGGACAGATAATTCACCCCTCCACTTT.

The chain joins TRBV9 to TRBJ2-5; 9 bases agree with TRBD2. Unmatched junction bases numbered 11, after V lost 6 bases and J lost 5 bases. The CDR3 is 15 amino acids. In germline, CDR1 is SGDLS, CDR2 YYNGEE. The DNA of the CDR3 is TGTGCCAGCACCCAAGGCGGGGGGGCTCGGGAGACCCAGTACTTC. This codes for CASTQGGGARETQYF. The whole variable domain, filled in from reference TRBV9 and TRBJ2-5, reads DSGVTQTPKHLITATGQRVTLRCSPRSGDLSVYWYQQSLDQGLQFLIQYYNGEERAKGNILERFSAQQFPDLHSELNLSSLELGDSALYFCASTQGGGARETQYFGPGTRLLVL.

V and J are TRBV7-6 and TRBJ1-4; 9 bases line up with TRBD1. The CDR3 is 16 amino acids. The germline gives CDR1 SGHVS, CDR2 FNYEAQ. V lost 5 bases, J lost 1 base, and 5 bases stayed unmatched. CDR3 residues: CASSRHRGRTNEKLFF. In DNA, the CDR3 is TGTGCCAGCAGCCGCCACAGGGGGCGAACTAATGAAAAACTGTTTTTT.

The V call is TRBV19, the J call TRBJ2-5; D remains ambiguous. Germline CDR1 reads LNHDA; CDR2 reads SQIVND (reference sequence). The V end lost 4 bases, the J end lost 5 bases, and 11 bases lay between the germline ends. The CDR3 totals 13 residues. CDR3 DNA: TGTGCCAGTAGTACAGAAATTCAGGAGACCCAGTACTTC. It yields the protein CASSTEIQETQYF.

This clone showed up just once. The chain employs TRBV5-1 and TRBJ2-5; TRBD2 might be the D (6 bases). Germline assignment: CDR1 SGHRS and CDR2 YFSETQ. This CDR3 spans 15 amino acids. Trimming removed 2 bases at V and 5 bases at J, with 16 bases between. The CDR3 here is CASSFGRGWKETQYF. CDR3 DNA sequence: TGCGCCAGCAGCTTCGGTCGGGGGTGGAAGGAGACCCAGTACTTC.

In DNA form, the CDR3 reads TGTGCCAGCGGGGGCCTTACAGACTACGAGCAGTACTTC. Translating gives CASGGLTDYEQYF. The chain links TRBV12-3 or TRBV12-4 to TRBJ2-7; TRBD1 might be the D (6 bases). The CDR3 is made up of 13 amino acids. V was shortened by 8 bases and J by 3 bases, with 14 bases between the two germline ends.

This clone was detected only a few times. The genes are TRBV30 and TRBJ1-4, with D perhaps matching TRBD1 (6 bases). The CDR3 runs to 15 residues. Germline values: CDR1 GTSNPN, CDR2 SVGIG (reference sequence). V was trimmed by 0 bases and J by 3 bases, leaving 11 bases between them. CDR3 region: CAWSVLGGANEKLFF. CDR3 nucleotide sequence: TGTGCCTGGAGTGTTTTAGGGGGAGCTAATGAAAAACTGTTTTTT.

The rearrangement joins TRBV24-1 to TRBJ2-7; 8 bases map to TRBD1. The V segment lost 1 base and the J segment 4 bases; nucleotides outside the gene matches: 11. Germline loops: CDR1 KGHDR, CDR2 SFDVKD. This CDR3 spans 17 amino acids. CDR3 in amino acids: CATSDFPARGRGYEQYF. The CDR3 region has the DNA TGTGCCACCAGTGATTTCCCCGCCAGGGGGCGTGGGTACGAGCAGTACTTC.

CDR3 in DNA: TGTGCCAGCAGCCCGACAGATACGCAGTATTTT. Amino acids: CASSPTDTQYF. This chain links TRBV11-2 with TRBJ2-3; the D is unclear. Germline V gene data show CDR1 as SGHAT and CDR2 as FQNNGV. This CDR3 has 11 amino acids. Trimming left V 5 bases short and J 3 bases short, with 3 bases between. Filled out from reference TRBV11-2 and TRBJ2-3, the complete variable domain reads EAGVAQSPRYKIIEKRQSVAFWCNPISGHATLYWYQQILGQGPKLLIQFQNNGVVDDSQLPKDRFSAERLKGVDSTLKIQPAKLEDSAVYLCASSPTDTQYFGPGTRLTVL.

CDR3 in amino acids: CASSQGRGRGRDEQFF. In DNA, the CDR3 is TGCGCCAGCAGCCAAGGGCGGGGCCGGGGAAGGGATGAGCAGTTCTTC. The rearrangement joins TRBV4-3 to TRBJ2-1; TRBD2 is a possible D gene (6 bases). Germline V gene data show CDR1 as LGHNA and CDR2 as YSLEER. This CDR3 spans 16 amino acids. Trimming stripped 1 base from V and 8 bases from J, with 18 bases between.

CDR3 region: CASSLRDRVRGELFF. DNA for the CDR3: TGTGCCAGCAGCCTCCGGGACAGGGTACGCGGGGAGCTGTTTTTT. This rearrangement joins TRBV11-2 to TRBJ2-2, with TRBD1 matching over 9 bases. This CDR3 is 15 amino acids long. V lost 5 bases to trimming and J lost 7 bases; unmatched junction nucleotides: 8. The germline CDR1 and CDR2 sequences are SGHAT and FQNNGV.

V usage is TRBV7-2 and J usage is TRBJ2-1, with TRBD2 as a possible D gene (6 bases). V lost 2 bases and J lost 8, with 16 bases in between. CDR3 length equals 15 residues. Germline V lookup: CDR1 SGHTA, CDR2 FQGNSA. In DNA, the CDR3 is TGTGCCAGCAGCTTATTTTCGGGAGTTCCCCATGAGCAGTTCTTC. It codes for CASSLFSGVPHEQFF. Full variable domain (remainder filled in from reference TRBV7-2 and TRBJ2-1): GAGVSQSPSNKVTEKGKDVELRCDPISGHTALYWYRQSLGQGLEFLIYFQGNSAPDKSGLPSDRFSAERTGGSVSTLTIQRTQQEDSAVYLCASSLFSGVPHEQFFGPGTRLTVL.

The chain combines TRBV6-2 or TRBV6-3 with TRBJ2-7, with D possibly TRBD2 on 6 matching bases. Germline V CDR1 and CDR2: MNHEY, SVGEGT. The CDR3 spans 15 residues. Trimming cost V 0 bases and J 9 bases, with 18 bases left between them. The CDR3 nucleotides are TGTGCCAGCAGTTACTCGTTCACTAGCAGAGATGCGCAGTACTTC. Residues: CASSYSFTSRDAQYF.

This sequence joins TRBV19 and TRBJ1-1; a possible D gene is TRBD1 (5 bases). The V end was cut by 5 bases, the J end by 6 bases, with 13 bases between. The CDR3 runs to 13 residues. CDR1 LNHDA and CDR2 SQIVND come from the germline V gene (reference sequence). The CDR3 DNA reads TGTGCCAGTAGTCTCCCGGGGGGGGCTGAAGCTTTCTTT. Translation gives CASSLPGGAEAFF.

The chain carries TRBV4-3 and TRBJ1-2, with a weak D call TRBD1 (5 bases). Germline V gives CDR1 LGHNA, CDR2 YSLEER. The V and J ends lost 3 bases and 4 bases respectively, with 15 bases between them. The CDR3 is 15 residues long. CDR3 residues: CASSHPGDRLYGYTF. CDR3 sequence (DNA): TGCGCCAGCAGCCACCCGGGGGATCGCCTCTATGGCTACACCTTC.

This clone was found once. This chain joins TRBV30 and TRBJ2-7; tentative D call: TRBD2 (6 bases). This CDR3 is 12 amino acids long. CDR1 and CDR2 (germline): GTSNPN, SVGIG (reference sequence). V was clipped by 0 bases and J by 7 bases, with 10 bases between them. CDR3 loop: CAWSVYRGEQYF. Written as DNA, the CDR3 is TGTGCCTGGAGTGTATACCGGGGGGAGCAGTACTTC.

This rearrangement joins TRBV18 to TRBJ1-2, with 9 bases aligning to TRBD1. CDR3 length: 15 amino acids. Germline CDR1 is KGHSH and CDR2 is LQKENI. The V and J ends lost 6 bases and 3 bases, in that order; junction bases with no gene match: 8. In DNA, the CDR3 is TGTGCCAGCTCCGTTGGGACAGGGTCCGACTATGGCTACACCTTC. Its translation is CASSVGTGSDYGYTF. The full variable domain, its missing parts supplied by reference TRBV18 and TRBJ1-2, is NAGVMQNPRHLVRRRGQEARLRCSPMKGHSHVYWYRQLPEEGLKFMVYLQKENIIDESGMPKERFSAEFPKEGPSILRIQQVVRGDSAAYFCASSVGTGSDYGYTFGSGTRLTVV.